This T cell receptor (beta chain) was identified in a study of blood T cells in healthy people across ages. Study outcomes and limitations: Roughly linear age-related decline in beta diversity appeared, significant by age roughly 40. From one million sequenced T cells, diversity estimates were lower bounds.

Healthy Caucasian individuals from Russia aged about 6 to 90 served as donors. Comment on this clonotype: What it binds is not known.

A sample-barcoded 5' primer and a J-beta primer mix were used in a second PCR of roughly 6 to 11 cycles. TCRdb passed the 5' RACE reads through MiXCR, listing each CDR3 protein once. The sample has about 1.5 million distinct CDR3 sequences; approximately 39% are singletons. This receptor was taken from a woman aged 18-29 years in good health. The specimen sequenced was blood.

In nucleotides, the CDR3 is TGCGCCAGCAGCTTGATGGGGACTAGCGGCTACGAGCAGTACTTC. As protein: CASSLMGTSGYEQYF. The V and J genes are TRBV5-1 and TRBJ2-7; TRBD2 matches 11 bases. V lost 1 base to trimming and J lost 3 bases; unmatched junction nucleotides: 3. Germline V CDR1 and CDR2: SGHRS, YFSETQ. The CDR3 covers 15 residues.